This is a list of T cell receptor beta chains from one sample in a study of response to subunit inactivated influenza vaccine. TCRdb re-called the RT-PCR reads through MiXCR, storing one row per CDR3 protein. This sample has roughly 540,000 distinct CDR3 sequences, with approximately 20% found just once. These data were also filed under a second study, of T cells expressing NK-cell markers.

The source material was CD4+ T cells sorted from PBMCs, sampled 11 to 12 days after vaccination. The source is a man between 45 and 60 years old who received an inactivated influenza vaccine. Each CDR3 is given without its conserved first and last residue.

cdr3_length: 11; v_call: TRBV5-5; j_call: TRBJ1-1; cdr3_aa: ASTTRPNTEAF
cdr3_length: 14; v_call: TRBV28; j_call: TRBJ1-3; cdr3_aa: ASSLYPLLSGNTIY
cdr3_length: 13; v_call: TRBV4-3; j_call: TRBJ2-7; cdr3_aa: ASSQDLGGIDEQY
cdr3_length: 12; v_call: TRBV6-1; j_call: TRBJ2-7; cdr3_aa: ASSRMKTSYEQY
cdr3_length: 13; v_call: TRBV5-1; j_call: TRBJ2-2; cdr3_aa: ASSRRTGNTGELV
cdr3_length: 14; v_call: TRBV4-2; j_call: TRBJ1-5; cdr3_aa: ASSQSGVQSGQPQH
cdr3_length: 14; v_call: TRBV11-2; j_call: TRBJ1-4; cdr3_aa: ASSLQAGRRNEKLF
cdr3_length: 12; v_call: TRBV12-3/TRBV12-4; j_call: TRBJ2-3; cdr3_aa: ASSTGGFTDTQY
cdr3_length: 12; v_call: TRBV20-1; j_call: TRBJ2-7; cdr3_aa: SAQVRHFSYEQY
cdr3_length: 12; v_call: TRBV15; j_call: TRBJ2-1; cdr3_aa: ATSRDRDIPKQF
cdr3_length: 13; v_call: TRBV12-3/TRBV12-4; j_call: TRBJ2-7; cdr3_aa: ASSLRLAGVGEQY
cdr3_length: 12; v_call: TRBV28; j_call: TRBJ2-1; cdr3_aa: ASRSGGNYNEQF
cdr3_length: 16; v_call: TRBV10-3; j_call: TRBJ1-2; cdr3_aa: AISAVLTGGHSGYGYT
cdr3_length: 13; v_call: TRBV7-2; j_call: TRBJ1-4; cdr3_aa: ASSNRGPTNEKLF
cdr3_length: 16; v_call: TRBV11-2; j_call: TRBJ2-3; cdr3_aa: ASSLLISGGAIPDTQY
cdr3_length: 10; v_call: TRBV20-1; j_call: TRBJ2-7; cdr3_aa: SAREANYEQY
cdr3_length: 14; v_call: TRBV20-1; j_call: TRBJ1-2; cdr3_aa: SAPNPTRTPNYGYT
cdr3_length: 14; v_call: TRBV5-1; j_call: TRBJ2-3; cdr3_aa: ASSLAAQSPADTQY
cdr3_length: 15; v_call: TRBV4-3; j_call: TRBJ2-7; cdr3_aa: ASSQVRRTGTVEEQY
cdr3_length: 13; v_call: TRBV20-1; j_call: TRBJ2-1; cdr3_aa: SARDQQRAYNEQF
cdr3_length: 11; v_call: TRBV7-8; j_call: TRBJ2-3; cdr3_aa: ASSLITTDTQY
cdr3_length: 11; v_call: TRBV13; j_call: TRBJ2-2; cdr3_aa: ASSLTRSGELF
cdr3_length: 15; v_call: TRBV20-1; j_call: TRBJ2-2; cdr3_aa: SARGTSGRINTGELF
cdr3_length: 12; v_call: TRBV20-1; j_call: TRBJ1-4; cdr3_aa: SADRTGAREKLF
cdr3_length: 13; v_call: TRBV20-1; j_call: TRBJ2-5; cdr3_aa: SATFLIAGVGSQY
cdr3_length: 11; v_call: TRBV6-2/TRBV6-3; j_call: TRBJ2-5; cdr3_aa: ASRGTGRETQY
cdr3_length: 13; v_call: TRBV5-1; j_call: TRBJ2-3; cdr3_aa: ASSYGTSGTDTQY
cdr3_length: 13; v_call: TRBV2; j_call: TRBJ1-2; cdr3_aa: ARSEWNQGDYGYT
cdr3_length: 14; v_call: TRBV12-3/TRBV12-4; j_call: TRBJ2-2; cdr3_aa: ASSAHRTGSTGELF
cdr3_length: 11; v_call: TRBV14; j_call: TRBJ1-5; cdr3_aa: ASSQAPDLPQH
cdr3_length: 14; v_call: TRBV5-1; j_call: TRBJ1-6; cdr3_aa: ASSLGGAAGNSPLH
cdr3_length: 13; v_call: TRBV12-3/TRBV12-4; j_call: TRBJ2-2; cdr3_aa: ASSLSLAGTGELF
cdr3_length: 13; v_call: TRBV6-1; j_call: TRBJ2-2; cdr3_aa: ASGLAGGDTGELF